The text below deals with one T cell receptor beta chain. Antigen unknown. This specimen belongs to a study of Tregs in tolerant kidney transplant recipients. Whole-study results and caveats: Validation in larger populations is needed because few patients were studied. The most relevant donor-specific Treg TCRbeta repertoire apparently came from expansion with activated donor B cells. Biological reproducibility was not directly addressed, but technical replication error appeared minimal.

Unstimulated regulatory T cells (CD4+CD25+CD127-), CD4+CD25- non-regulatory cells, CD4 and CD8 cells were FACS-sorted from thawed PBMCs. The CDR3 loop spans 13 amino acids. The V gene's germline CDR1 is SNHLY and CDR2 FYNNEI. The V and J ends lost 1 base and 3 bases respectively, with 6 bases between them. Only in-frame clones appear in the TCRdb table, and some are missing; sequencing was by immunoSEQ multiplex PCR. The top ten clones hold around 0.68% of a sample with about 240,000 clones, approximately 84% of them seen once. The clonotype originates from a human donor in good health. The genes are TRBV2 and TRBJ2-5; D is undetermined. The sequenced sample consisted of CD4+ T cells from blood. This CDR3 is CASSEEAEETQYF. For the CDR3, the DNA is TGTGCCAGCAGTGAAGAAGCAGAAGAGACCCAGTACTTC.